The 27 T cell receptor beta chains listed next were all sequenced from one sample in a study of CD8 T cells in Susac syndrome. Roughly 0.45 to 1 ug RNA was reverse transcribed with random hexamers. From the immunoSEQ multiplex PCR reads, TCRdb called clonotypes with MiXCR, one entry per CDR3 protein. The sample holds around 170,000 distinct CDR3 sequences, about 94% seen once. The source material was CD4+ T cells from PBMCs. These receptors were collected from a human donor with Susac syndrome.

This sequence joins TRBV4-2 and TRBJ2-2, with D uncertain. V dropped 4 bases and J dropped 9 bases, with 21 bases sitting between them. CDR1 LGHNA and CDR2 YNFKEQ come from the germline V gene. CDR3 size: 16 residues. CDR3 DNA sequence: TGTGCCAGCAGCCGCGGCCTTGCGGCAATCGCCAGGGAGCTGTTTTTT. Protein product: CASSRGLAAIARELFF.

CDR3 coding DNA: TGTGCCAGCAGGAGAGGGGGAACTAACTATGGCTACACCTTC. This translates into CASRRGGTNYGYTF. The genes are TRBV28 and TRBJ1-2, with D maybe TRBD1 (6 bases). CDR3 length: 14 residues. V gave up 6 bases and J gave up 0 bases, with 11 bases separating them. Germline values: CDR1 MDHEN, CDR2 SYDVKM.

V is TRBV4-1 and J is TRBJ1-2; D uncertain. The germline CDR1 and CDR2 sequences are MGHRA and YSYEKL. CDR3 length: 13 amino acids. Trimming removed 1 base from V and 6 bases from J, with 9 bases in between. CDR3 bases: TGCGCCAGCAGCCAAGTAGGTTGGGATGGCTACACCTTC. It codes for CASSQVGWDGYTF.

The chain employs TRBV2 and TRBJ2-7; maybe TRBD2 (6 bases). The length of the CDR3 is 14 residues. Germline CDR1 SNHLY, CDR2 FYNNEI. V lost 5 bases, J lost 3 bases, and 14 bases lay in between. The CDR3 here is CASSTRGFLYEQYF. Here the CDR3 DNA reads TGTGCCAGCAGTACCCGGGGGTTCCTCTACGAGCAGTACTTC.

The chain couples TRBV24-1 to TRBJ2-5, with D perhaps given as TRBD1 or TRBD2 (5 bases each). The germline V gene has CDR1 KGHDR and CDR2 SFDVKD. V lost 5 bases to trimming and J lost 5 bases, with 17 bases between them. CDR3 length equals 15 residues. The CDR3 sequence is CATSAGRGAWETQYF. The CDR3 nucleotides are TGTGCCACCAGTGCGGGACGGGGCGCCTGGGAGACCCAGTACTTC.

The CDR3 coding sequence is TGTGCCAGCAGCTTGGCCGGGGGAAGCAATCAGCCCCAGCATTTT. Translating it yields CASSLAGGSNQPQHF. The rearrangement uses TRBV5-6 and TRBJ1-5; D perhaps matches TRBD1 (5 bases). Between the trimmed V and J ends, which lost 0 bases and 1 base, there was a span of 8 bases. This CDR3 region has 15 residues. Germline CDR1 is SGHDT and CDR2 is YYEEEE.

The CDR3 here is CASSLDSGSGNTIYF. The CDR3 nucleotides read TGTGCCAGCAGCTTGGATTCGGGCTCTGGAAACACCATATATTTT. The chain combines TRBV7-2 with TRBJ1-3; D not certain. V dropped 3 bases and J dropped 0 bases, with 9 bases sitting between them. CDR3 length: 15 residues. Germline V gives CDR1 SGHTA, CDR2 FQGNSA.

The chain couples TRBV5-6 to TRBJ2-7; 8 nucleotides match TRBD2. The CDR3 contains 14 residues. CDR1 is SGHDT and CDR2 is YYEEEE in the germline V gene. J was trimmed by 2 bases and V by 1 base; bases with no gene match: 2. The CDR3 region is CASSLTSGPYEQYF. The CDR3 coding sequence is TGTGCCAGCAGCTTGACTAGCGGTCCCTACGAGCAGTACTTC.

The chain employs TRBV5-1 and TRBJ1-1; no clear D. Per the germline V gene, CDR1 is SGHRS and CDR2 is YFSETQ. Trimming removed 0 bases at V and 1 base at J, with 7 bases between. The CDR3 has 14 residues. CDR3 sequence: CASSLALQNTEAFF. DNA of the CDR3: TGCGCCAGCAGCTTGGCCTTACAGAACACTGAAGCTTTCTTT. Full variable domain (rest looked up from reference TRBV5-1 and TRBJ1-1): KAGVTQTPRYLIKTRGQQVTLSCSPISGHRSVSWYQQTPGQGLQFLFEYFSETQRNKGNFPGRFSGRQFSNSRSEMNVSTLELGDSALYLCASSLALQNTEAFFGQGTRLTVV.

V and J are TRBV6-5 and TRBJ1-1; 9 positions match TRBD1. CDR3 length equals 14 residues. Trimming removed 6 bases from V and 3 bases from J; junction bases left unmatched: 5. From germline, CDR1 is MNHEY and CDR2 SVGAGI. Written as DNA, the CDR3 is TGTGCCAGCAGCCACAGGGGGCCTGACACTGAAGCTTTCTTT. Its protein product is CASSHRGPDTEAFF.

The chain links TRBV28 to TRBJ2-1; D is unresolved. CDR3 length: 14 residues. CDR1 and CDR2 (germline): MDHEN, SYDVKM. The V end was cut by 4 bases, the J end by 2 bases, with 9 bases between. The CDR3 bases are TGTGCCAGCAGTTCTCACAACACCTACAATGAGCAGTTCTTC. Translated, it gives CASSSHNTYNEQFF.

The V gene is TRBV2, the J gene TRBJ2-1, with D maybe TRBD2 (6 bases). Germline CDR1 is SNHLY and CDR2 is FYNNEI. The CDR3 has 12 residues. V was pared by 6 bases and J by 9 bases, with 12 bases between. The CDR3 sequence: CASRVGGSEQFF. The CDR3 coding sequence is TGTGCCAGCAGGGTTGGGGGGAGTGAGCAGTTCTTC.

The chain carries TRBV29-1 and TRBJ1-1; 7 bases are a match to TRBD1. CDR3 length equals 11 residues. Germline V CDR1 and CDR2: SQVTM, ANQGSEA. The junction had 7 bases not matched to a gene; V was cut back by 4 bases and J by 11 bases. The CDR3 is CSVVGGGNAFF. The CDR3 DNA reads as TGCAGCGTTGTAGGGGGCGGGAACGCTTTCTTT.

V gene TRBV27 combines with J gene TRBJ1-5; 7 nucleotides agree with TRBD1. J was trimmed by 6 bases and V by 4 bases; bases with no gene match: 9. This CDR3 has 15 residues. Germline V gives CDR1 MNHEY, CDR2 SMNVEV (reference sequence). The CDR3 sequence is CASSYVFQGVQPQHF. As DNA, the CDR3 is TGTGCCAGCAGTTATGTATTCCAGGGGGTTCAGCCCCAGCATTTT.

The genes are TRBV30 and TRBJ2-1, with 7 positions matching TRBD1. The V gene end was trimmed by 0 bases and the J gene end by 6 bases; junction bases not matched to a gene: 8. Germline V gives CDR1 GTSNPN, CDR2 SVGIG (reference sequence). This CDR3 contains 15 residues. The CDR3 is CAWSVPQGSRNEQFF. CDR3 bases: TGTGCCTGGAGTGTACCACAGGGGAGTCGCAATGAGCAGTTCTTC.

The chain joins TRBV5-6 to TRBJ2-5; D call uncertain. V was shortened by 0 bases and J by 1 base, with 7 bases between the two germline ends. The CDR3 is made up of 14 amino acids. CDR1 is SGHDT and CDR2 is YYEEEE in the germline V gene. The CDR3 sequence: CASSLVSVQETQYF. The CDR3 bases are TGTGCCAGCAGCTTGGTATCAGTCCAAGAGACCCAGTACTTC.

The chain has TRBV7-2 and TRBJ1-2; D ambiguous. Trimming removed 1 base at V and 4 bases at J, with 13 bases between. Germline V gene sequence: CDR1 SGHTA, CDR2 FQGNSA. This CDR3 region has 15 residues. CDR3 loop: CASSLERGARYGYTF. The CDR3 nucleotides read TGTGCCAGCAGCTTAGAACGAGGAGCCCGCTATGGCTACACCTTC. The whole variable domain, filled in from reference TRBV7-2 and TRBJ1-2, reads GAGVSQSPSNKVTEKGKDVELRCDPISGHTALYWYRQSLGQGLEFLIYFQGNSAPDKSGLPSDRFSAERTGGSVSTLTIQRTQQEDSAVYLCASSLERGARYGYTFGSGTRLTVV.

The chain links TRBV4-3 to TRBJ2-1; possibly TRBD1 or TRBD2 for D (5 bases each). Germline V gene lookup returns CDR1 LGHNA and CDR2 YSLEER. Trimming took 0 bases from V and 1 from J, leaving 19 bases between them. The CDR3 has 19 residues. As DNA, the CDR3 is TGCGCCAGCAGCCAAGATTTGGGACGCGGAATTGGTTCCTACAATGAGCAGTTCTTC. The encoded protein is CASSQDLGRGIGSYNEQFF.

Remarks on this clonotype: One end of the junction is discordant with germline, which a read error may explain. This chain links TRBV7-2 with TRBJ1-5, with a tentative D call TRBD1 (6 bases). This CDR3 has 16 amino acids. Germline V gene sequence: CDR1 SGHTA, CDR2 FQGNSA. The CDR3 is CASSLEPGRGNQPRHF. In nucleotides, the CDR3 is TGTGCCAGCAGCTTAGAGCCGGGCAGGGGTAATCAGCCCCGGCATTTT.

The rearrangement links TRBV20-1 to TRBJ1-1; possible D gene TRBD1, 5 bases. The CDR3 has 12 amino acids. Trimming removed 6 bases at V and 1 base at J, with 9 bases between. The germline CDR1 and CDR2 sequences are DFQATT and SNEGSKA (reference sequence). The CDR3 here is CSALGGNTEAFF. Written as DNA, the CDR3 is TGCAGTGCACTCGGGGGGAACACTGAAGCTTTCTTT.

V and J are TRBV7-8 and TRBJ1-5; D uncertain. Trimming took off 4 bases at V and 2 bases at J, with 12 bases between the two ends. The CDR3 spans 15 residues. Germline loops: CDR1 SGHVS, CDR2 FQNEAQ. The CDR3 DNA is TGTGCCAGCAGCTCCCCGAGCTCGGGCAATCAGCCCCAGCATTTT. It yields the protein CASSSPSSGNQPQHF.

CDR3: CAWTTSGGGQQFF. The CDR3 DNA sequence: TGTGCCTGGACTACTAGCGGGGGGGGCCAGCAGTTCTTC. V usage is TRBV30 and J usage is TRBJ2-1; the match to TRBD2 covers 13 bases. V shed 4 bases, J shed 11 bases, and the junction held 5 bases outside the gene matches. From germline, CDR1 is GTSNPN and CDR2 SVGIG (reference sequence). The length of the CDR3 is 13 residues.

With regard to this clonotype: One end of the junction varies from germline; a read error may be responsible. J is TRBJ2-7 and V is TRBV7-7; D remains ambiguous. Germline CDR1 and CDR2: SSHAT and FNYEAQ (reference sequence). The CDR3 sequence is 14 residues long. The CDR3 bases are TGTGCTAGCAGCTTAGATCAGGTCCGCGCCGAGCAGTACTTC. It yields the protein CASSLDQVRAEQYF.

This clonotype was observed once. The V call is TRBV20-1, the J call TRBJ2-5; the match to TRBD2 covers 9 bases. CDR3 length: 17 residues. CDR1 and CDR2 (germline): DFQATT, SNEGSKA (reference sequence). The J segment lost 2 bases and the V segment lost 1 base, leaving 11 bases of the junction unmatched. DNA for the CDR3: TGCAGTGCTAGAGCCCATTCGGGAGCGGGGGGTCAAGAGACCCAGTACTTC. This codes for CSARAHSGAGGQETQYF.

The chain carries TRBV25-1 and TRBJ2-1; D may be TRBD1 or TRBD2 (5 bases each). The CDR3 is 15 amino acids. Trimming removed 5 bases at V and 2 bases at J, with 13 bases between. Looked up from germline, CDR1 is MGHDK and CDR2 is SYGVNS. The CDR3 DNA is TGTGCCAGCAGTACCCCGGGGCAGACCTACAATGAGCAGTTCTTC. Translating gives CASSTPGQTYNEQFF. The full variable domain, its missing parts supplied by reference TRBV25-1 and TRBJ2-1, is EADIYQTPRYLVIGTGKKITLECSQTMGHDKMYWYQQDPGMELHLIHYSYGVNSTEKGDLSSESTVSRIRTEHFPLTLESARPSHTSQYLCASSTPGQTYNEQFFGPGTRLTVL.

This clonotype occurred once. V gene TRBV6-2 or TRBV6-3 combines with J gene TRBJ1-1; D unresolved. The CDR3 extends over 14 amino acids. Between the trimmed V and J ends, which lost 0 bases and 4 bases, there was a span of 9 bases. Germline CDR1 MNHEY, CDR2 SVGEGT. The CDR3 DNA follows: TGTGCCAGCAGTTACTCCCGGGTCCTCACTGAAGCTTTCTTT. The encoded protein is CASSYSRVLTEAFF.

The genes are TRBV5-1 and TRBJ2-3; 13 nucleotides align to TRBD2. This CDR3 has 17 residues. From germline, CDR1 is SGHRS and CDR2 YFSETQ. The junction had 7 bases not matched to a gene; V was cut back by 2 bases and J by 4 bases. The CDR3 reads CASSFNGLAGVADTQYF. CDR3 in DNA: TGCGCCAGCAGCTTTAATGGACTAGCGGGAGTGGCAGATACGCAGTATTTT.